The 22 T cell receptor beta chains in this list originate from one sample, sequenced in a study of T cell repertoires in cytomegalovirus infection. TCRdb reprocessed the reads with MiXCR, giving one entry per CDR3 protein. The sample lists around 300,000 distinct CDR3 sequences, about 20% seen once, with approximately 20% in the top ten. Their antigens remain unidentified. The material was cultured PBMCs, obtained from culture after CMV antigen stimulation. The source is a human donor in good health (CMV status not recorded). Some clones in this sample may be carry-over from other donors' samples.

This clonotype was seen a few times. The chain couples TRBV4-1 to TRBJ2-3; D is undetermined. The CDR3 runs to 14 residues. V was pared by 8 bases and J by 0 bases, with 12 bases between. Germline lookup yields CDR1 MGHRA and CDR2 YSYEKL. CDR3 nucleotide sequence: TGCGCCAGCGGTGACGACACTAGCACAGATACGCAGTATTTT. As protein: CASGDDTSTDTQYF.

The J gene is TRBJ2-2, the V gene TRBV4-1; the match to TRBD1 covers 8 bases. The junction had 3 bases not matched to a gene; V was cut back by 6 bases and J by 6 bases. This CDR3 spans 13 amino acids. CDR1 is MGHRA and CDR2 is YSYEKL in the germline V gene. CDR3 region: CASSQDRAGELFF. In nucleotides, the CDR3 is TGCGCCAGCAGTCAGGACAGGGCCGGGGAGCTGTTTTTT.

This clonotype has just a few counts. The genes are TRBV5-4 and TRBJ1-1; possibly TRBD1 for D (6 bases). Per the germline V gene, CDR1 is SGHNT and CDR2 is YYREEE (reference sequence). The V end was cut by 4 bases, the J end by 6 bases, with 16 bases between. This CDR3 is built from 14 residues. For the CDR3, the DNA is TGTGCCAGCAGCATTCGCCGGGACAAACCTGAAGCTTTCTTT. The encoded protein is CASSIRRDKPEAFF.

This clonotype appeared a few times. The chain carries TRBV10-3 and TRBJ2-2; 8 bases line up with TRBD2. Trimming at V came to 10 bases and at J to 5 bases, leaving 12 bases not matched to a gene. This CDR3 region has 15 residues. CDR1 and CDR2 (germline): ENHRY, SYGVKD. CDR3 residues: CATYPGRGVTGELFF. CDR3 sequence (DNA): TGTGCCACCTACCCCGGGAGGGGAGTGACCGGGGAGCTGTTTTTT.

This clonotype was seen a few times. The chain couples TRBV14 to TRBJ2-1, with TRBD2 as a possible D gene (6 bases). V lost 3 bases, J lost 3 bases, and 9 bases lay in between. From germline, CDR1 is SGHDN and CDR2 FVKESK. This CDR3 is built from 14 residues. The CDR3 DNA reads as TGTGCCAGCAGCCATCGGGGGAACTACAATGAGCAGTTCTTC. Protein: CASSHRGNYNEQFF.

This clonotype came up many times. The chain joins TRBV11-3 to TRBJ1-1; a possible D gene is TRBD1 (5 bases). V lost 5 bases, J lost 4 bases, and 14 bases lay in between. Germline V CDR1 and CDR2: SGHNT, YENEEA. The CDR3 length is 14 residues. The CDR3 spells CASSSMGVTTEAFF. The CDR3 nucleotides are TGTGCCAGCAGCAGTATGGGGGTTACCACTGAAGCTTTCTTT.

The count of this clonotype is one. The J gene is TRBJ1-2, the V gene TRBV6-2 or TRBV6-3, with 9 bases aligning to TRBD1. V was clipped by 5 bases and J by 3 bases; unmatched bases: 7. Germline V CDR1 and CDR2: MNHEY, SVGEGT. This CDR3 has 15 residues. In DNA, the CDR3 is TGTGCCAGCAGTACCTCGACAGGGGGAGACTATGGCTACACCTTC. It specifies CASSTSTGGDYGYTF.

The chain recombines TRBV6-5 with TRBJ1-5, with D uncertain. The CDR3 sequence is 14 residues long. The V end lost 2 bases, the J end lost 2 bases, and 7 bases lay between the germline ends. Germline V lookup: CDR1 MNHEY, CDR2 SVGAGI. In DNA form, the CDR3 reads TGTGCCAGCAGTTACAGGGCTGGCAATCAGCCCCAGCATTTT. This translates into CASSYRAGNQPQHF.

The table lists this clonotype with many counts. One end of the junction is discordant with germline, which a read error may explain. CDR3 nucleotide sequence: TGTGCCAGCTCACCACAGGACAGAGGACTAGCGTCGGGGTTC. Protein sequence: CASSPQDRGLASGF. The J gene is TRBJ2-1, the V gene TRBV18, with TRBD2 identical over 9 bases. The germline CDR1 and CDR2 sequences are KGHSH and LQKENI. The CDR3 totals 14 residues.

This clonotype was seen more than once but under ten times. The V call is TRBV19, the J call TRBJ2-2, with D tentatively TRBD1 (6 bases). The CDR3 runs to 16 residues. V was clipped by 4 bases and J by 4 bases, with 16 bases between them. In germline, CDR1 is LNHDA, CDR2 SQIVND (reference sequence). CDR3 sequence (DNA): TGTGCCAGTAGTACACCACCGGGACACCTCACCGGGGAGCTGTTTTTT. Amino acids: CASSTPPGHLTGELFF.

This CDR3 reads CAISGYRQGAYGYTF. In DNA form, the CDR3 reads TGTGCCATCTCAGGCTACAGACAGGGTGCCTATGGCTACACCTTC. The chain employs TRBV10-3 and TRBJ1-2; 7 bases match TRBD1. From germline, CDR1 is ENHRY and CDR2 SYGVKD. This CDR3 comprises 15 residues. After removal of 8 bases from V and 4 bases from J, the junction contained 13 bases not matched to a gene.

This clonotype was counted only a few times. The CDR3 loop reads CASSPVPLGEQYF. CDR3 nucleotides: TGTGCCAGCAGCCCGGTTCCGTTAGGCGAGCAGTACTTC. The V and J genes are TRBV11-2 and TRBJ2-7; D gene uncertain. The CDR3 is 13 amino acids. With 5 bases removed from V and 6 bases from J, the gap between germline ends came to 14 bases. Germline V gene lookup returns CDR1 SGHAT and CDR2 FQNNGV.

This clonotype was found a few times. V gene TRBV6-2 or TRBV6-3 combines with J gene TRBJ1-1; D may be TRBD1 (5 bases). Germline V gene sequence: CDR1 MNHEY, CDR2 SVGEGT. With 6 bases removed from V and 0 bases from J, the gap between germline ends came to 17 bases. This CDR3 comprises 16 residues. The CDR3 is CASRRQWGGLNTEAFF. DNA of the CDR3: TGTGCCAGCAGAAGACAGTGGGGAGGGTTGAACACTGAAGCTTTCTTT.

The chain uses TRBV7-9 and TRBJ2-5; TRBD1 aligns across 10 bases. Per the germline V gene, CDR1 is SEHNR and CDR2 is FQNEAQ (reference sequence). CDR3 length: 16 residues. Trimming took 2 bases from V and 7 from J; bases not matched to a gene: 10. CDR3 DNA sequence: TGTGCCAGCAGCTTATCTTCGGGACAGGGGCCATGGACCCAGTACTTC. This gives the protein CASSLSSGQGPWTQYF.

The genes are TRBV4-1 and TRBJ2-1; TRBD2 aligns across 13 bases. V dropped 4 bases and J dropped 3; count of bases not matched to a gene: 3. The CDR3 length is 16 residues. Looked up from germline, CDR1 is MGHRA and CDR2 is YSYEKL. CDR3 nucleotide sequence: TGCGCCAGCAGCCCGGGGACTAGCGGGAACTACAATGAGCAGTTCTTC. Protein: CASSPGTSGNYNEQFF.

This clonotype was found a few times. The genes are TRBV15 and TRBJ2-2; D unclear. The V gene lost 0 bases and the J gene lost 4 bases, with 6 bases spanning the gap. CDR3 length: 14 residues. Germline V gene sequence: CDR1 LNHNV, CDR2 YYDKDF (reference sequence). CDR3 bases: TGTGCCACCAGCAGAGATCGGCTCACCGGGGAGCTGTTTTTT. Translation gives CATSRDRLTGELFF. The whole variable domain, remainder taken from reference TRBV15 and TRBJ2-2, is DAMVIQNPRYQVTQFGKPVTLSCSQTLNHNVMYWYQQKSSQAPKLLFHYYDKDFNNEADTPDNFQSRRPNTSFCFLDIRSPGLGDTAMYLCATSRDRLTGELFFGEGSRLTVL.

V usage is TRBV19 and J usage is TRBJ1-1; D gene ambiguous. CDR1 LNHDA and CDR2 SQIVND come from the germline V gene (reference sequence). The CDR3 is 14 residues long. V dropped 3 bases and J dropped 1 base, with 9 bases sitting between them. Written as DNA, the CDR3 is TGTGCCAGTAGTATGTTTAACAGGAACACTGAAGCTTTCTTT. Its translation: CASSMFNRNTEAFF.

This clonotype was counted ten times or more. J is TRBJ1-6 and V is TRBV7-2; 7 bases match TRBD1. V dropped 5 bases and J dropped 6; count of bases not matched to a gene: 4. The CDR3 totals 14 residues. Germline V gene sequence: CDR1 SGHTA, CDR2 FQGNSA. CDR3 region: CASSQDRFNSPLHF. DNA for the CDR3: TGTGCCAGCAGCCAGGACAGGTTTAATTCACCCCTCCACTTT.

This chain joins TRBV2 and TRBJ2-2; 8 bases align to TRBD2. This CDR3 contains 15 residues. With V trimmed by 2 bases and J by 7 bases, 6 bases remained unmatched. Germline V gene data show CDR1 as SNHLY and CDR2 as FYNNEI. The CDR3 sequence is CASSEKREYSGELFF. The DNA for the CDR3 is TGTGCCAGCAGTGAAAAGCGGGAGTACAGCGGGGAGCTGTTTTTT.

The V call is TRBV6-1, the J call TRBJ1-6; D not resolved. The V end was cut by 6 bases, the J end by 8 bases, with 17 bases between. This CDR3 spans 15 amino acids. The germline V gene has CDR1 MNHNS and CDR2 SASEGT. The CDR3 region is CASSAIVADHSPLHF. As DNA, the CDR3 is TGTGCCAGCAGCGCAATTGTGGCAGATCATTCACCCCTCCACTTT.

V is TRBV18 and J is TRBJ1-3; 9 bases match TRBD1. Germline CDR1 and CDR2: KGHSH and LQKENI. The CDR3 runs to 14 residues. V was pared by 4 bases and J by 4 bases, with 2 bases of the junction left unmatched. The CDR3 nucleotides are TGTGCCAGCTCACGGGACAGGGAAGGAAACACCATATATTTT. This translates into CASSRDREGNTIYF. The full variable domain, rest sourced from reference TRBV18 and TRBJ1-3, is NAGVMQNPRHLVRRRGQEARLRCSPMKGHSHVYWYRQLPEEGLKFMVYLQKENIIDESGMPKERFSAEFPKEGPSILRIQQVVRGDSAAYFCASSRDREGNTIYFGEGSWLTVV.

This clonotype was seen many times. CDR3 DNA sequence: TGTGCCAGCAGCTTAGAAGCGGGAGCCATAACCCACTCCTACGAGCAGTACTTC. Its translation: CASSLEAGAITHSYEQYF. The chain uses TRBV7-2 and TRBJ2-7; 8 bases agree with TRBD2. V lost 1 base to trimming and J lost 0 bases; unmatched junction nucleotides: 11. The CDR3 consists of 18 residues. Germline assignment: CDR1 SGHTA and CDR2 FQGNSA. The full variable domain, with the rest looked up from reference TRBV7-2 and TRBJ2-7, is GAGVSQSPSNKVTEKGKDVELRCDPISGHTALYWYRQSLGQGLEFLIYFQGNSAPDKSGLPSDRFSAERTGGSVSTLTIQRTQQEDSAVYLCASSLEAGAITHSYEQYFGPGTRLTVT.